Listed below are T cell receptor beta chains from one sample, sequenced in a study of blood T cells in healthy people across ages. Via MiXCR, TCRdb re-called the 5' RACE reads, giving one row per CDR3 protein. The sample has roughly 680,000 distinct CDR3 sequences, about 51% seen once. Sequences were obtained from blood. Every receptor here comes from a woman older than 75 in good health. The CDR3 runs from the conserved cysteine through the conserved F or W. Fields, in order: J gene, clone size, V gene, CDR3 protein. The size field is filled for only some rows; it gives once, few, many or a size class.

J: TRBJ2-1; size: few; V: TRBV9; CDR3: CASSGNEKFF
J: TRBJ2-6; size: few; V: TRBV4-1; CDR3: CASGPATGSSGANVLTF
J: TRBJ1-1; size: .; V: TRBV6-5; CDR3: CASSPDMAEAFF
J: TRBJ2-7; size: many; V: TRBV6-5; CDR3: CASSEPGAPQYF
J: TRBJ2-7; size: .; V: TRBV28; CDR3: CASSAPGQGATEQYF
J: TRBJ2-7; size: .; V: TRBV28; CDR3: CASSLEGALAYEQYF
J: TRBJ2-1; size: many; V: TRBV6-5; CDR3: CASSYSLDRQGGGDYNEQFF
J: TRBJ2-3; size: many; V: TRBV13; CDR3: CASSQGLAGVSDTQYF
J: TRBJ2-4; size: .; V: TRBV5-6; CDR3: CASSLAGTSIAKNIQYF
J: TRBJ2-3; size: few; V: TRBV5-1; CDR3: CASSFSGGTVPTDTQYF
J: .; size: .; V: TRBV15; CDR3: CATSGRTGQETQYF
J: TRBJ2-2; size: .; V: TRBV20-1; CDR3: CSARDYKNTGELFF
J: TRBJ1-6; size: .; V: TRBV28; CDR3: CASRRGGDNSPLHF
J: TRBJ2-2; size: many; V: TRBV6-6; CDR3: CASSRAGTSGSTGELFF
J: TRBJ1-1; size: .; V: TRBV2; CDR3: CASRSSTDTEAFF
J: TRBJ2-6; size: many; V: TRBV12-3/TRBV12-4; CDR3: CASSRADVWLAVGANVLTF
J: TRBJ1-5; size: once; V: TRBV7-2; CDR3: CASSLVGGSGQPQHF
J: TRBJ1-2; size: .; V: TRBV12-3/TRBV12-4; CDR3: CASSYIPGPTNYGYTF
J: TRBJ1-2; size: .; V: TRBV10-3; CDR3: CAIRGTVLSDGYTF
J: TRBJ2-3; size: .; V: TRBV3-1; CDR3: CASSQGWRDKGTDTQYF
J: TRBJ2-5; size: .; V: TRBV4-2; CDR3: CASSQTTGTVQETQYF
J: TRBJ1-1; size: few; V: TRBV5-1; CDR3: CASSGGGDDTEAFF
J: TRBJ2-1; size: many; V: TRBV20-1; CDR3: CSAREGGVSSYNEQFF
J: TRBJ2-1; size: few; V: TRBV5-6; CDR3: CASSLFEGNSYNEQFF
J: TRBJ1-6; size: few; V: TRBV9; CDR3: CASSVGGGIQISPLHF
J: TRBJ1-1; size: many; V: TRBV5-6; CDR3: CASTPVGRGLPNTEAFF
J: TRBJ2-1; size: .; V: TRBV7-9; CDR3: CAIVAGTGVYNEQFF
J: TRBJ2-3; size: few; V: TRBV12-3/TRBV12-4; CDR3: CASSFRTTDTQYF
J: TRBJ2-4; size: .; V: TRBV2; CDR3: CASIRDPENIQYF
J: TRBJ2-7; size: many; V: TRBV6-2/TRBV6-3; CDR3: CASSEGTPLSPYF
J: TRBJ2-3; size: .; V: TRBV12-3/TRBV12-4; CDR3: CASSLKAGGWGDTQYF
J: TRBJ1-3; size: .; V: TRBV28; CDR3: CASSFPGGGNTIYF
J: .; size: many; V: TRBV11-2; CDR3: CASSSPIGGKSYNEQYF
J: TRBJ1-1; size: many; V: TRBV7-2; CDR3: CASSPRGWGSEAFF
J: TRBJ2-1; size: many; V: TRBV5-4; CDR3: CASSPTVGNDQFF
J: TRBJ2-3; size: .; V: TRBV3-1; CDR3: CASSQLLAGSDTQYF
J: TRBJ2-1; size: many; V: TRBV12-3/TRBV12-4; CDR3: CASILGLAGQGEQFF
J: TRBJ1-3; size: .; V: TRBV10-3; CDR3: CAISSDGNTIYF
J: TRBJ2-2; size: .; V: TRBV6-5; CDR3: CASSYRGRGPTGELFF
J: TRBJ2-5; size: .; V: TRBV6-6; CDR3: CASSYAREQETQYF
J: TRBJ1-1; size: .; V: TRBV5-1; CDR3: CASSLALTGTGVIEAFF
J: TRBJ2-3; size: .; V: TRBV7-8; CDR3: CASSPRLAGSSTDTQYF
J: TRBJ2-1; size: .; V: TRBV3-1; CDR3: CASSQELADYNEQFF
J: TRBJ2-5; size: .; V: TRBV2; CDR3: CASSEGLAGGQETQYF
J: TRBJ1-5; size: few; V: TRBV18; CDR3: CASSPQRVDNQPQHF
J: TRBJ2-3; size: many; V: TRBV20-1; CDR3: CSARDLSTDTQYF